This record concerns one T cell receptor beta chain sequence. What it binds is not known. Then a second PCR, running roughly 7 to 12 cycles, was carried out with a sample-barcoded 5' primer and a J-beta primer mix. No fewer than 2.5 million CDR3-containing paired-end reads came from each sample. TCRdb fed the 5' RACE reads into MiXCR, producing one record per CDR3 protein. The sample has 650,000 to 700,000 distinct CDR3 sequences, approximately 29% seen once. The data belong to a study of blood T cells in healthy people across ages. The sample providers were healthy Caucasian people from Russia, aged about 6 to 95. With 0 bases removed from V and 5 bases from J, the gap between germline ends came to 5 bases. Germline V gives CDR1 LGHDT, CDR2 YNNKEL (reference sequence). CDR3 length: 13 amino acids. Whole-study results and caveats: CMV infection status of these donors was not known. The recorded TCR beta diversity per million T cells decreased in a roughly linear manner with age.

This chain links TRBV3-1 with TRBJ1-3, with no clear D. Sequencing input: blood. The sequence was collected from a woman older than 75 in good health. CDR3 bases: TGTGCCAGCAGCCAAGACGCCCGAAACACCATATATTTT. It encodes CASSQDARNTIYF.